The next 15 T cell receptor beta chains were all read from a single sample in a study of T cells in localized non-small cell lung cancer. Sequencing was performed with immunoSEQ multiplex PCR; in TCRdb, only in-frame clones are kept and a portion is missing. The table includes around 19,000 clones, about 89% detected once. Sequenced here: peripheral blood, sampled before any cancer treatment. The receptors originated from a woman aged 35 to 70 with stage I lung adenocarcinoma.

V is TRBV6-5 and J is TRBJ1-6; a possible D gene is TRBD1 (5 bases). The CDR3 extends over 16 amino acids. V was cut by 0 bases and J by 8 bases, with 14 bases left in between. The V gene's germline CDR1 is MNHEY and CDR2 SVGAGI. The CDR3, as DNA: TGTGCCAGCAGTTACTCGATCCAGGGTCGCGATTCACCCCTCCACTTT. It encodes CASSYSIQGRDSPLHF.

The V and J genes are TRBV29-1 and TRBJ1-1; 8 bases agree with TRBD1. Germline values: CDR1 SQVTM, CDR2 ANQGSEA. The V and J ends lost 7 bases and 6 bases, in that order; junction bases with no gene match: 10. This CDR3 region has 13 residues. The CDR3 is CSASPQGGSEAFF. The DNA for the CDR3 is TGCAGCGCCAGCCCACAGGGGGGCTCTGAAGCTTTCTTT.

V is TRBV19 and J is TRBJ2-5; 11 bases are a match to TRBD2. Germline CDR1 LNHDA, CDR2 SQIVND (reference sequence). V lost 5 bases and J lost 5; bases outside the gene matches: 10. This CDR3 region has 16 residues. The CDR3 loop is CASSVSIAGGPETQYF. The CDR3 DNA reads as TGTGCCAGTAGTGTCTCTATAGCGGGGGGGCCGGAGACCCAGTACTTC.

V is TRBV7-2 and J is TRBJ2-5; no firm D call. V lost 5 bases, J lost 1 base, and 2 bases lay in between. There are 11 residues in the CDR3. Germline lookup yields CDR1 SGHTA and CDR2 FQGNSA. DNA for the CDR3: TGTGCCAGCAGCCCCCAAGAGACCCAGTACTTC. Translation gives CASSPQETQYF.

V gene TRBV5-1 combines with J gene TRBJ1-1; unclear D gene. Germline V gene data show CDR1 as SGHRS and CDR2 as YFSETQ. The CDR3 has 13 residues. V was pared by 0 bases and J by 7 bases, with 10 bases between. CDR3 DNA sequence: TGCGCCAGCAGCTTGGTACAGACTGATGAAGCTTTCTTT. Protein product: CASSLVQTDEAFF.

The chain is built from TRBV11-3 and TRBJ2-3; perhaps TRBD2 as D (6 bases). Germline loops: CDR1 SGHNT, CDR2 YENEEA. With 1 base removed from V and 4 bases from J, the gap between germline ends came to 15 bases. The CDR3 spans 16 residues. The CDR3 region has the DNA TGTGCCAGCAGCTTAGGTGCAAGGAGGGGCCCAGATACGCAGTATTTT. It specifies CASSLGARRGPDTQYF.

This chain links TRBV5-4 with TRBJ2-5, with D perhaps matching TRBD1 (6 bases). CDR1 is SGHNT, CDR2 YYREEE, per germline (reference sequence). V lost 4 bases and J lost 2, with 12 bases in between. The CDR3 extends over 14 amino acids. CDR3 protein: CASSLRTAQETQYF. The CDR3 nucleotides read TGTGCCAGCAGCCTCCGGACAGCACAAGAGACCCAGTACTTC.

The chain links TRBV6-6 to TRBJ1-6; tentatively, D is TRBD1 (5 bases). CDR3 length: 16 residues. The germline V gene encodes CDR1 MNHNY and CDR2 SVGAGI (reference sequence). The V end lost 6 bases, the J end lost 7 bases, and 19 bases lay between the germline ends. The CDR3 protein is CASRTPRDGLNSPLHF. The CDR3 DNA sequence: TGTGCCAGCAGAACCCCTCGGGACGGCCTAAATTCACCCCTCCACTTT.

V usage is TRBV7-2 and J usage is TRBJ1-2, with D tentatively TRBD1 (5 bases). Germline CDR1 and CDR2: SGHTA and FQGNSA. The V end was cut by 5 bases, the J end by 5 bases, with 18 bases between. This CDR3 is built from 15 residues. The CDR3 spells CASSPAGTDGYGYTF. CDR3 nucleotide sequence: TGTGCCAGCAGCCCGGCCGGGACGGATGGTTATGGCTACACCTTC.

In DNA form, the CDR3 reads TGTGCCACCAGTATCAGGGTGACAGATACGCAGTATTTT. Amino acids: CATSIRVTDTQYF. The V call is TRBV15, the J call TRBJ2-3, with TRBD1 as a possible D gene (5 bases). The V end lost 6 bases, the J end lost 3 bases, and 10 bases lay between the germline ends. CDR1 is LNHNV and CDR2 is YYDKDF in the germline V gene (reference sequence). The CDR3 has 13 amino acids. The entire variable domain, with the rest obtained from reference TRBV15 and TRBJ2-3, is as follows: DAMVIQNPRYQVTQFGKPVTLSCSQTLNHNVMYWYQQKSSQAPKLLFHYYDKDFNNEADTPDNFQSRRPNTSFCFLDIRSPGLGDTAMYLCATSIRVTDTQYFGPGTRLTVL.

The J gene is TRBJ1-1, the V gene TRBV5-1, with no clear D. The CDR3 has 16 residues. The V end was cut by 0 bases, the J end by 0 bases, with 12 bases between. Germline V gene sequence: CDR1 SGHRS, CDR2 YFSETQ. CDR3 DNA sequence: TGCGCCAGCAGCTTGGCCGTTGGAGCCATGAACACTGAAGCTTTCTTT. Its protein product is CASSLAVGAMNTEAFF.

This clone was observed a few times. J is TRBJ1-5 and V is TRBV28; D possibly corresponds to TRBD1 (5 bases). Germline CDR1 is MDHEN and CDR2 is SYDVKM. The CDR3 sequence is 15 residues long. V lost 5 bases, J lost 5 bases, and 16 bases lay in between. For the CDR3, the DNA is TGTGCCAGCAGTGGGCGGGACTCTAGTTATCAGCCCCAGCATTTT. Residues: CASSGRDSSYQPQHF. The whole variable domain, remainder taken from reference TRBV28 and TRBJ1-5, is DVKVTQSSRYLVKRTGEKVFLECVQDMDHENMFWYRQDPGLGLRLIYFSYDVKMKEKGDIPEGYSVSREKKERFSLILESASTNQTSMYLCASSGRDSSYQPQHFGDGTRLSIL.

The rearrangement joins TRBV7-2 to TRBJ1-1, with D hard to call. The length of the CDR3 is 14 residues. Trimming took 5 bases from V and 3 from J, leaving 13 bases between them. Germline loops: CDR1 SGHTA, CDR2 FQGNSA. CDR3 sequence (DNA): TGTGCCAGCAGCCCATCAAGGTCGTACACTGAAGCTTTCTTT. This codes for CASSPSRSYTEAFF.

V usage is TRBV4-2 and J usage is TRBJ2-3; D is ambiguous. The CDR3 has 13 amino acids. Germline V CDR1 and CDR2: LGHNA, YNFKEQ. The V end lost 3 bases, the J end lost 4 bases, and 8 bases lay between the germline ends. Written as DNA, the CDR3 is TGTGCCAGCAGCCACGACGGATCAGATACGCAGTATTTT. It translates to CASSHDGSDTQYF.

The chain has TRBV28 and TRBJ2-7, with 10 bases lining up with TRBD1. J lost 4 bases, V lost 5 bases, and 8 bases had no gene match. CDR1 and CDR2 from the germline V gene are MDHEN and SYDVKM. This CDR3 has 15 residues. The CDR3 region is CASSTRDRGGYEQYF. The CDR3, as DNA: TGTGCCAGCAGTACCCGGGACAGGGGAGGTTACGAGCAGTACTTC.